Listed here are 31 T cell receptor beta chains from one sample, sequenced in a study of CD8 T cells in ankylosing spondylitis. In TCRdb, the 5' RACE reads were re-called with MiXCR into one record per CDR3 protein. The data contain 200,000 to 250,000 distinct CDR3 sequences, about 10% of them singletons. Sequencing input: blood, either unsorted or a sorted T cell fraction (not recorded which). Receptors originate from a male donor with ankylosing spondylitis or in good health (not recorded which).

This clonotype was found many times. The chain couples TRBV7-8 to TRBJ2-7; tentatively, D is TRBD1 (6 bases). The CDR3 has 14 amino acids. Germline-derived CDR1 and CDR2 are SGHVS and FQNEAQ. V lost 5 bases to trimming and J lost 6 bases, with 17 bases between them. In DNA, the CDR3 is TGTGCCAGCAGCCGACAGGAAATACGCGCCGAGCAGTACTTC. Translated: CASSRQEIRAEQYF.

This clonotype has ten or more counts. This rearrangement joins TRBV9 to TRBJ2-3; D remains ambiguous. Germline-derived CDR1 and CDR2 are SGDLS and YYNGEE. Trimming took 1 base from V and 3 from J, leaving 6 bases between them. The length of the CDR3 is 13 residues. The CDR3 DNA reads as TGTGCCAGCAGCGTACCCGGGACAGATACGCAGTATTTT. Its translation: CASSVPGTDTQYF.

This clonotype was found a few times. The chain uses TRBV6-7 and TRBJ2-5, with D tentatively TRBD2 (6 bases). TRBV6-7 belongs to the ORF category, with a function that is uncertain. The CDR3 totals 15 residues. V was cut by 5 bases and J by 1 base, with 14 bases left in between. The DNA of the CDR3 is TGTGCCAGCAGTCGGATGGACGGGAGCCAAGAGACCCAGTACTTC. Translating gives CASSRMDGSQETQYF.

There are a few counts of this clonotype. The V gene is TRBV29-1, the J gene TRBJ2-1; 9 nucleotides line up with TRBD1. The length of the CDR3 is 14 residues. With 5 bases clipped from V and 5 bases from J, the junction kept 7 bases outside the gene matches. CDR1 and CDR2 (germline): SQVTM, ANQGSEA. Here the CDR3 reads CSVTRTGADNEQFF. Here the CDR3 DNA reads TGCAGCGTTACCCGGACAGGGGCCGACAATGAGCAGTTCTTC.

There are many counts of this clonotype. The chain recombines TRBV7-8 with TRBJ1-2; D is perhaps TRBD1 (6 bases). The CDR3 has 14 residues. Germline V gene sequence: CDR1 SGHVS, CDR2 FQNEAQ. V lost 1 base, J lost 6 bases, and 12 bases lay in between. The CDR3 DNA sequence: TGTGCCAGCAGCTTAGGTCGGGGGGCGGATGGCTACACCTTC. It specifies CASSLGRGADGYTF.

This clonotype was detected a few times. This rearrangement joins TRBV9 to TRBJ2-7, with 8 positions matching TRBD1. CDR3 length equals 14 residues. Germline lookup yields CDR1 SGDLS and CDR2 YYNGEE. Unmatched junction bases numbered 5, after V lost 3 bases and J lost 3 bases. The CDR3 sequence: CASSEGGQGYEQYF. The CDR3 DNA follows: TGTGCCAGCAGCGAGGGAGGACAGGGCTACGAGCAGTACTTC.

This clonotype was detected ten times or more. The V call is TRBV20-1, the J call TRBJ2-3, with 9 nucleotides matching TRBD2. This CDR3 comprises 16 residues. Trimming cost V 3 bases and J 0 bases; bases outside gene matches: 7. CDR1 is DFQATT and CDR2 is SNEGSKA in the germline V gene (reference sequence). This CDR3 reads CSARRASGTSTDTQYF. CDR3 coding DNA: TGCAGTGCTAGGAGGGCTAGCGGGACTAGCACAGATACGCAGTATTTT.

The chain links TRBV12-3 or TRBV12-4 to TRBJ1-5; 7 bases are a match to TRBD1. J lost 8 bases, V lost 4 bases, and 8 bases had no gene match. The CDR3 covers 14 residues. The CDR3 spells CASSSHQGVEPQHF. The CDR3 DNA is TGTGCCAGCAGTTCCCACCAGGGGGTTGAGCCCCAGCATTTT.

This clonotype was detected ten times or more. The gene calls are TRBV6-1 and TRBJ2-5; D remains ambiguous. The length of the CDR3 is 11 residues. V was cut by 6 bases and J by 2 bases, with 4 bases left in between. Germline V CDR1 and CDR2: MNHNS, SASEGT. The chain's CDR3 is CASRRQETQYF. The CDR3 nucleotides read TGTGCCAGCAGGAGACAAGAGACCCAGTACTTC.

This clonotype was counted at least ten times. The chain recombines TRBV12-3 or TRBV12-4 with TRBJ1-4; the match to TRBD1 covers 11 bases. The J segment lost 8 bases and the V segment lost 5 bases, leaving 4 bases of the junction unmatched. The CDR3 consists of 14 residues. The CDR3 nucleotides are TGTGCCAGCAGTGGACAGGGGGCTTGGGAAAAACTGTTTTTT. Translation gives CASSGQGAWEKLFF.

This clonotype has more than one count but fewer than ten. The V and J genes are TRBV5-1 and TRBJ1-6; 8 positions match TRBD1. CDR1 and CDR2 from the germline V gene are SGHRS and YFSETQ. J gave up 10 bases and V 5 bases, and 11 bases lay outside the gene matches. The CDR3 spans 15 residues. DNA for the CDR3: TGCGCCAGCAGACCAAATCTTGACAGGGGATCACCCCTCCACTTT. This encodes CASRPNLDRGSPLHF.

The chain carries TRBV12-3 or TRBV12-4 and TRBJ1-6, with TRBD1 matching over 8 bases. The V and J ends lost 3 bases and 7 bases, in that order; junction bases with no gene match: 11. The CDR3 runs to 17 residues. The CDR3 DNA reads TGTGCCAGCAGTTTTGGACAGGGAGTTTCTCTAAATTCACCCCTCCACTTT. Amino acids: CASSFGQGVSLNSPLHF.

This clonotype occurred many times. This chain's CDR3 is CASSFRQGKDTEAFF. CDR3 DNA: TGCGCCAGCAGCTTCCGACAGGGGAAAGACACTGAAGCTTTCTTT. The chain recombines TRBV5-1 with TRBJ1-1, with TRBD1 matching over 8 bases. CDR1 is SGHRS, CDR2 YFSETQ, per germline. The CDR3 length is 15 residues. Trimming cost V 2 bases and J 3 bases; bases outside gene matches: 6. Filled out from reference TRBV5-1 and TRBJ1-1, the complete variable domain reads KAGVTQTPRYLIKTRGQQVTLSCSPISGHRSVSWYQQTPGQGLQFLFEYFSETQRNKGNFPGRFSGRQFSNSRSEMNVSTLELGDSALYLCASSFRQGKDTEAFFGQGTRLTVV.

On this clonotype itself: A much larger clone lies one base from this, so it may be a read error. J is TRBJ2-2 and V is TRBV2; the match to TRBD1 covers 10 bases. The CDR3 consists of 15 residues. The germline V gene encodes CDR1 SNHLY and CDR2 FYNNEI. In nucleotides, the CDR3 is TGTGCCAGCAGTGCGGGGACAGGGGACACCGGGGGGCTGTTTTTT. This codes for CASSAGTGDTGGLFF.

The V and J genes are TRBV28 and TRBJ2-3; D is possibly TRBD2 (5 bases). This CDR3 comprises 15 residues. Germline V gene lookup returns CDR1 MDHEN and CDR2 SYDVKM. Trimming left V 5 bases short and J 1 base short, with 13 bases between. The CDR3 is CASSLSGIRTDTQYF. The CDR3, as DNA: TGTGCCAGCAGTCTATCCGGGATTCGCACAGATACGCAGTATTTT.

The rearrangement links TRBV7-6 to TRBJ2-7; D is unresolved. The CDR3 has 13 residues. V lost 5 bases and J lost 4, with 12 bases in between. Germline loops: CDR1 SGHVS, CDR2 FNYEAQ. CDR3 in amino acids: CASSPLQFYEQYF. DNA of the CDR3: TGTGCCAGCAGCCCTCTACAGTTTTACGAGCAGTACTTC.

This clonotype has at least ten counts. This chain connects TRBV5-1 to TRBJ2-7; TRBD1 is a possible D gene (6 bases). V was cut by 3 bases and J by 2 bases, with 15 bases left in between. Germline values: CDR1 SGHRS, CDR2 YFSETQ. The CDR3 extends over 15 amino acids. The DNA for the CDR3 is TGCGCCAGCAGCTCGCCCGGGACAACCACCTACGAGCAGTACTTC. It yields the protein CASSSPGTTTYEQYF. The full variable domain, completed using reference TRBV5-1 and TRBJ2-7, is KAGVTQTPRYLIKTRGQQVTLSCSPISGHRSVSWYQQTPGQGLQFLFEYFSETQRNKGNFPGRFSGRQFSNSRSEMNVSTLELGDSALYLCASSSPGTTTYEQYFGPGTRLTVT.

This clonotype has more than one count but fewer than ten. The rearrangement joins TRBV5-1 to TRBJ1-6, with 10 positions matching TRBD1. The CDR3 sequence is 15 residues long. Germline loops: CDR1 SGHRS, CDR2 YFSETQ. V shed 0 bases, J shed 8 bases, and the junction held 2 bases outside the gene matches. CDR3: CASSLGGQGYSPLHF. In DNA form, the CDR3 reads TGCGCCAGCAGCTTGGGGGGACAGGGGTATTCACCCCTCCACTTT.

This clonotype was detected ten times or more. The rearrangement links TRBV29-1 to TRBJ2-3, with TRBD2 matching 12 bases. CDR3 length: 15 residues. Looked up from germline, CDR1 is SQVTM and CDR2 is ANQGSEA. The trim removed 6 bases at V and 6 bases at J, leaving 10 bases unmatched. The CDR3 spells CSVSSSGGASDTQYF. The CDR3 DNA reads TGCAGCGTGTCCTCTAGCGGGGGGGCTTCCGATACGCAGTATTTT.

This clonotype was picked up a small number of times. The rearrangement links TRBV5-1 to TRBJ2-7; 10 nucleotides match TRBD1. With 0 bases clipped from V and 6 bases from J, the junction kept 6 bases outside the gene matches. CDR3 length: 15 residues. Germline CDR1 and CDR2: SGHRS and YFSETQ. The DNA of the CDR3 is TGCGCCAGCAGCTTGGTAGGGACAGGGGCCCTCGAGCAGTACTTC. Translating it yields CASSLVGTGALEQYF.

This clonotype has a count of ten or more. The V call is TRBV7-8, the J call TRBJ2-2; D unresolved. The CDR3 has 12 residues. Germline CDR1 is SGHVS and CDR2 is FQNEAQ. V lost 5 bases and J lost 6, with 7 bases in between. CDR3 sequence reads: CASSDLPGELFF. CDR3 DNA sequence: TGTGCCAGCAGCGACCTCCCCGGGGAGCTGTTTTTT.

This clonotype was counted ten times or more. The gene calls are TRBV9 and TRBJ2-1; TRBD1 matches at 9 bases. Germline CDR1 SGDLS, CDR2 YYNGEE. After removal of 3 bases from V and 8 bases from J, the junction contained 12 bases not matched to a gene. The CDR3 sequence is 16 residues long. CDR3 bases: TGTGCCAGCAGCGAACGGACAGGGGACCCATATGATGAGCAGTTCTTC. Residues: CASSERTGDPYDEQFF.

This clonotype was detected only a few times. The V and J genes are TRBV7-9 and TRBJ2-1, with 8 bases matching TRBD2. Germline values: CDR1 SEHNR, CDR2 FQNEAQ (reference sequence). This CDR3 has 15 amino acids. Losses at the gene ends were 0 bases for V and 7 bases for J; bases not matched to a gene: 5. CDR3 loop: CASSLAQRGKNEQFF. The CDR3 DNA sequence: TGTGCCAGCAGCTTAGCCCAGCGGGGGAAGAATGAGCAGTTCTTC.

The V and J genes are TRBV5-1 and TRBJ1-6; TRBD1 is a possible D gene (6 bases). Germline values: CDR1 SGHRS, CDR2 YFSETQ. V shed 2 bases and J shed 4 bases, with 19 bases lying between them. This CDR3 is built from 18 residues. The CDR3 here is CASSFSGVGTIYNSPLHF. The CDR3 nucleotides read TGCGCCAGCAGCTTTTCGGGGGTTGGGACAATATATAATTCACCCCTCCACTTT.

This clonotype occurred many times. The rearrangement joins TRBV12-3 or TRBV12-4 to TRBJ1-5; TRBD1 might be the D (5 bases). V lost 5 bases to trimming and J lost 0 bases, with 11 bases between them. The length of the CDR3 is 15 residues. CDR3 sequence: CASSGGDYSNQPQHF. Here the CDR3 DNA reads TGTGCCAGCAGTGGGGGGGACTATAGCAATCAGCCCCAGCATTTT.

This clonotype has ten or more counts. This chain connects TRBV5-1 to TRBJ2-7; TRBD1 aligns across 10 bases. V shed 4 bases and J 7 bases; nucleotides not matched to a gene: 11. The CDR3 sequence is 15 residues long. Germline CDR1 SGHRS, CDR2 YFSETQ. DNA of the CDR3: TGCGCCAGCAGCAGCGACAGGGGGCGCGCGGATGAGCAGTACTTC. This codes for CASSSDRGRADEQYF. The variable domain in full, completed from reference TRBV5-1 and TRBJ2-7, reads KAGVTQTPRYLIKTRGQQVTLSCSPISGHRSVSWYQQTPGQGLQFLFEYFSETQRNKGNFPGRFSGRQFSNSRSEMNVSTLELGDSALYLCASSSDRGRADEQYFGPGTRLTVT.

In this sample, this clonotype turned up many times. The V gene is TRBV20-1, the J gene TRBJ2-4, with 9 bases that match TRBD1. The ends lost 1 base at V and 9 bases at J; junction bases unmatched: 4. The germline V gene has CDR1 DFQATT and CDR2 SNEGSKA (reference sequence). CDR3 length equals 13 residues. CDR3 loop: CSARASGQGIQYF. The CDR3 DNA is TGCAGTGCTAGAGCGTCGGGACAGGGCATTCAGTACTTC.

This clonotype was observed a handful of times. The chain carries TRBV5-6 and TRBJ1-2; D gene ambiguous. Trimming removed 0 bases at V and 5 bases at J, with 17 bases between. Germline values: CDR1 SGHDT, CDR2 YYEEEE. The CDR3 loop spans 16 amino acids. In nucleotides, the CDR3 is TGTGCCAGCAGCTTGGACGCACGGGGAGCAAGATATGGCTACACCTTC. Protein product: CASSLDARGARYGYTF. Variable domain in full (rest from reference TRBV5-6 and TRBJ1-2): DAGVTQSPTHLIKTRGQQVTLRCSPKSGHDTVSWYQQALGQGPQFIFQYYEEEERQRGNFPDRFSGHQFPNYSSELNVNALLLGDSALYLCASSLDARGARYGYTFGSGTRLTVV.

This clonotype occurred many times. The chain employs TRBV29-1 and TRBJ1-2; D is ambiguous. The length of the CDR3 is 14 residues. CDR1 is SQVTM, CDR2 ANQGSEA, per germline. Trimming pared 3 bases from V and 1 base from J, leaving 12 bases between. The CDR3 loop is CSVDDLLGNYGYTF. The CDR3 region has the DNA TGCAGCGTTGACGATCTTCTGGGTAACTATGGCTACACCTTC.

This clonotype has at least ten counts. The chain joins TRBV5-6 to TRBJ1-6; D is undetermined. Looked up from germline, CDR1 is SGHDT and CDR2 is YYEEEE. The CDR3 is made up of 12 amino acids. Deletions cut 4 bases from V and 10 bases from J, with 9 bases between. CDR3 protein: CASSGLESPLHF. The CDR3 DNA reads TGTGCCAGCAGCGGACTGGAGTCACCCCTCCACTTT.

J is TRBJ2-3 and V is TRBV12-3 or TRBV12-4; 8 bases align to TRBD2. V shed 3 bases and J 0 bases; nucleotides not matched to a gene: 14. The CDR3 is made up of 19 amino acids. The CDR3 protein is CASSLLGGGLVPSTDTQYF. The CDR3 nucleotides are TGTGCCAGCAGTTTGTTGGGGGGGGGACTAGTCCCTAGCACAGATACGCAGTATTTT.